The sequence of this TCR beta chain was determined in a study of naive CD8 T cells in extremely preterm neonates. Regarding the study as a whole: iChao1 richness was lowest in preterm neonates, significantly versus all ages.

On this clone: The antigen is unknown.

The CDR3 has 15 residues. Germline V gene data show CDR1 as LNHDA and CDR2 as SQIVND (reference sequence). V was trimmed by 3 bases and J by 0 bases, leaving 9 bases between them. Using immunoSEQ multiplex PCR, the repertoire was profiled, and TCRdb retains in-frame clones only, with some absent. This table holds 5,500 to 6,000 clones, about 96% found once. The TCR was taken from a human donor in good health. The sequencing sample was made of naive CD8+ T cells from blood. The J gene is TRBJ1-5, the V gene TRBV19; D is unresolved. CDR3 DNA sequence: TGTGCCAGTAGTATTGGAGGGTATAGCAATCAGCCCCAGCATTTT. Encoded protein: CASSIGGYSNQPQHF.